Each of the 32 T cell receptor beta chains below was sequenced from the same sample in a study of vaccination and CD4 T cells after COVID-19. Antigen specificity for these receptors is unknown. Described treatment: approximately nine-day PBMC culture with coronavirus spike peptide pools or control peptides (ViraFEST assay). Sequenced with the Oncomine TCR Beta short-read assay was DNA taken from cultured CD4+ T cells. In TCRdb, the PCR reads were re-called with MiXCR into one record per CDR3 protein. The repertoire includes just under 20,000 distinct CDR3 sequences, 52% of them detected once, and nearly 10% sits in the top ten. Sample: CD4+ T cells from blood, cultured in vitro. The receptors were gathered from a human donor who had recovered from COVID-19.

The chain has TRBV23-1 and TRBJ2-3; a weak D match, TRBD1 (6 bases). TRBV23-1 is labeled an ORF, and its function is uncertain. The V end lost 4 bases, the J end lost 2 bases, and 10 bases lay between the germline ends. This CDR3 is 14 amino acids long. CDR3 amino acids: CASSPRTDTDTQYF. The CDR3 DNA follows: TGCGCCAGCAGTCCACGGACAGACACAGATACGCAGTATTTT.

Sample share makes this clonotype large. This chain joins TRBV2 and TRBJ1-3; D not resolved. This CDR3 has 13 residues. Germline V gene lookup returns CDR1 SNHLY and CDR2 FYNNEI. V was shortened by 10 bases and J by 0 bases, with 10 bases between the two germline ends. CDR3 DNA: TGTGCCACCCATATGAACTCTGGAAACACCATATATTTT. It is translated as CATHMNSGNTIYF. The complete variable domain, with remaining parts taken from reference TRBV2 and TRBJ1-3, reads EPEVTQTPSHQVTQMGQEVILRCVPISNHLYFYWYRQILGQKVEFLVSFYNNEISEKSEIFDDQFSVERPDGSNFTLKIRSTKLEDSAMYFCATHMNSGNTIYFGEGSWLTVV.

The chain has TRBV7-2 and TRBJ1-5; D is perhaps TRBD1 (5 bases). This CDR3 is 13 amino acids long. Germline lookup yields CDR1 SGHTA and CDR2 FQGNSA. The V end lost 2 bases, the J end lost 7 bases, and 9 bases lay between the germline ends. Written as DNA, the CDR3 is TGTGCCAGCAGCTTACAGGGTGGACAGCCCCAGCATTTT. Protein sequence: CASSLQGGQPQHF.

The rearrangement joins TRBV20-1 to TRBJ2-7; perhaps D is TRBD1 or TRBD2 (5 bases each). This CDR3 has 14 amino acids. Germline lookup yields CDR1 DFQATT and CDR2 SNEGSKA (reference sequence). The V end was cut by 5 bases, the J end by 2 bases, with 16 bases between. This CDR3 is CSARGGAGPYEQYF. CDR3 sequence (DNA): TGCAGTGCTCGAGGAGGAGCAGGGCCCTACGAGCAGTACTTC.

V usage is TRBV28 and J usage is TRBJ1-2, with no clear D. Trimming stripped 6 bases from V and 0 bases from J, with 11 bases between. Germline loops: CDR1 MDHEN, CDR2 SYDVKM. There are 14 residues in the CDR3. CDR3 sequence (DNA): TGTGCCAGCAGGGGAAGCGGGGCTAACTATGGCTACACCTTC. Translated, it gives CASRGSGANYGYTF.

The J gene is TRBJ2-3, the V gene TRBV7-3; D unresolved. The CDR3 consists of 12 residues. CDR1 is SGHTA, CDR2 FQGTGA, per germline. Trimming removed 3 bases at V and 5 bases at J, with 6 bases between. CDR3 bases: TGTGCCAGCAGCTTGACGGTAGATACGCAGTATTTT. Encoded protein: CASSLTVDTQYF.

The chain joins TRBV20-1 to TRBJ2-7, with 7 bases lining up with TRBD1. V lost 3 bases to trimming and J lost 2 bases; unmatched junction nucleotides: 4. Per the germline V gene, CDR1 is DFQATT and CDR2 is SNEGSKA (reference sequence). The CDR3 runs to 13 residues. The CDR3 spells CSASAGGAYEQYF. The CDR3 DNA follows: TGCAGTGCTAGCGCAGGGGGTGCCTACGAGCAGTACTTC.

The J gene is TRBJ2-5, the V gene TRBV3-1; the match to TRBD1 covers 7 bases. This CDR3 spans 16 amino acids. CDR1 and CDR2 from the germline V gene are LGHDT and YNNKEL (reference sequence). The V segment lost 4 bases and the J segment 2 bases; nucleotides outside the gene matches: 10. The DNA for the CDR3 is TGTGCCAGCAGCCGTCGGGACAGTGGACGACAAGAGACCCAGTACTTC. It encodes CASSRRDSGRQETQYF.

The rearrangement joins TRBV11-2 to TRBJ2-7, with D perhaps being TRBD1 or TRBD2 (5 bases each). CDR1 and CDR2 (germline): SGHAT, FQNNGV. The ends were cut back, 1 base at V and 10 bases at J, with 23 bases in the middle. This CDR3 has 16 amino acids. CDR3 DNA sequence: TGTGCCAGCAGCTTAGTATTACCGGGACCCCGGGGAGTACAGTACTTC. It specifies CASSLVLPGPRGVQYF.

This clonotype was picked up one time. The V gene is TRBV21-1, the J gene TRBJ2-7; the DNA was not compared with TRBD1, the D call given in the table. TRBV21-1 is classified as a pseudogene. CDR3 length: 15 amino acids. DNA for the CDR3: TGTGCCAGCAGCAAAGCCCCGGGGACCCCCTACGAGCAGTACTTC. Translated: CASSKAPGTPYEQYF.

The CDR3 loop is CASSQEESGRFAEQFF. For the CDR3, the DNA is TGCGCCAGCAGCCAAGAAGAGTCGGGCCGGTTCGCTGAGCAGTTCTTC. The V call is TRBV4-3, the J call TRBJ2-1; no reliable D call. Germline V gene sequence: CDR1 LGHNA, CDR2 YSLEER. Trimming removed 0 bases at V and 9 bases at J, with 18 bases between. This CDR3 is 16 amino acids long.

The chain combines TRBV9 with TRBJ2-1; D unclear. Deletions cut 0 bases from V and 3 bases from J, with 16 bases between. The CDR3 covers 17 residues. In germline, CDR1 is SGDLS, CDR2 YYNGEE. The chain's CDR3 is CASSVDVGQNNYNEQFF. The CDR3 DNA sequence: TGTGCCAGCAGCGTAGACGTAGGCCAGAACAACTACAATGAGCAGTTCTTC.

The chain carries TRBV20-1 and TRBJ2-7, with D possibly TRBD2 on 5 matching bases. CDR1 and CDR2 (germline): DFQATT, SNEGSKA (reference sequence). This CDR3 is 13 amino acids long. The V gene lost 5 bases and the J gene lost 0 bases, with 11 bases spanning the gap. The CDR3 bases are TGCAGTGCTGCCTTAGACTACTCCTACGAGCAGTACTTC. It codes for CSAALDYSYEQYF.

The chain has TRBV20-1 and TRBJ2-7, with 12 nucleotides matching TRBD2. The CDR3 consists of 14 residues. Unmatched junction bases numbered 6, after V lost 4 bases and J lost 5 bases. Per the germline V gene, CDR1 is DFQATT and CDR2 is SNEGSKA (reference sequence). Here the CDR3 reads CSAIRLAGVHEQYF. The CDR3 region has the DNA TGCAGTGCTATCCGACTAGCGGGAGTCCACGAGCAGTACTTC.

This clonotype was detected a few times. The V and J genes are TRBV20-1 and TRBJ1-1; the match to TRBD1 covers 7 bases. Unmatched junction bases numbered 4, after V lost 4 bases and J lost 5 bases. CDR1 and CDR2 (germline): DFQATT, SNEGSKA (reference sequence). The CDR3 covers 12 residues. The CDR3 loop is CSATGGETEAFF. The CDR3 nucleotides are TGCAGTGCTACAGGGGGAGAGACTGAAGCTTTCTTT.

The V call is TRBV7-2, the J call TRBJ1-5; D is ambiguous. Germline V gene data show CDR1 as SGHTA and CDR2 as FQGNSA. This CDR3 is 13 amino acids long. Trimming left V 8 bases short and J 13 bases short, with 21 bases between. The CDR3 is CASAEAGQPQQHF. CDR3 sequence (DNA): TGTGCCAGCGCGGAGGCCGGTCAGCCCCAGCAGCATTTT. The variable domain in full, completed from reference TRBV7-2 and TRBJ1-5, reads GAGVSQSPSNKVTEKGKDVELRCDPISGHTALYWYRQSLGQGLEFLIYFQGNSAPDKSGLPSDRFSAERTGGSVSTLTIQRTQQEDSAVYLCASAEAGQPQQHFGDGTRLSIL.

The rearrangement links TRBV20-1 to TRBJ1-5; D might be TRBD1 (6 bases). V was cut by 1 base and J by 9 bases, with 19 bases left in between. CDR1 is DFQATT and CDR2 is SNEGSKA in the germline V gene (reference sequence). CDR3 length: 15 residues. DNA for the CDR3: TGCAGTGCTAGAGGCTTGCGACAGGCCACTCCGCCCCAGCATTTT. Translation gives CSARGLRQATPPQHF.

The chain uses TRBV2 and TRBJ2-3, with 7 bases that match TRBD1. Germline V gene sequence: CDR1 SNHLY, CDR2 FYNNEI. This CDR3 has 17 amino acids. The V segment lost 8 bases and the J segment 1 base; nucleotides outside the gene matches: 15. The CDR3 bases are TGTGCCAGCGGTAGGTCTACCCTCCAGGGGGGCACAGATACGCAGTATTTT. As protein: CASGRSTLQGGTDTQYF. Using reference TRBV2 and TRBJ2-3 for the parts outside the CDR3, the full variable domain is EPEVTQTPSHQVTQMGQEVILRCVPISNHLYFYWYRQILGQKVEFLVSFYNNEISEKSEIFDDQFSVERPDGSNFTLKIRSTKLEDSAMYFCASGRSTLQGGTDTQYFGPGTRLTVL.

This rearrangement joins TRBV4-3 to TRBJ1-2; D is undetermined. Trimming pared 0 bases from V and 1 base from J, leaving 9 bases between. The CDR3 length is 15 residues. The germline CDR1 and CDR2 sequences are LGHNA and YSLEER. CDR3 bases: TGCGCCAGCAGCCAAGATTTTGGGTTTAACTATGGCTACACCTTC. It yields the protein CASSQDFGFNYGYTF.

The chain links TRBV2 to TRBJ2-5; D uncertain. Germline V gene lookup returns CDR1 SNHLY and CDR2 FYNNEI. The CDR3 runs to 17 residues. V was clipped by 2 bases and J by 1 base, with 17 bases between them. The CDR3 reads CASSELRGRLLQETQYF. CDR3 coding DNA: TGTGCCAGCAGTGAATTACGCGGCAGACTCCTCCAAGAGACCCAGTACTTC.

The CDR3 loop reads CASSQDLNRGNYGYTF. For the CDR3, the DNA is TGTGCCAGCAGCCAAGATCTTAACAGGGGAAACTATGGCTACACCTTC. The chain is built from TRBV4-2 and TRBJ1-2, with 7 nucleotides matching TRBD1. The CDR3 spans 16 residues. V was pared by 0 bases and J by 2 bases, with 6 bases of the junction left unmatched. CDR1 LGHNA and CDR2 YNFKEQ come from the germline V gene.

This clonotype is judged large. The chain carries TRBV21-1 and TRBJ2-5. TRBV21-1 is an annotated pseudogene. The CDR3 sequence is 13 residues long. The CDR3: CASSKVAVVTQYF. CDR3 in DNA: TGTGCCAGCAGCAAAGTAGCAGTGGTGACCCAGTACTTC.

For this clonotype: The germline gene is not matched at one end of the junction; a read error may be the cause. The chain links TRBV19 to TRBJ1-5; 10 bases are a match to TRBD1. The CDR3 contains 21 residues. The germline V gene has CDR1 LNHDA and CDR2 SQIVND (reference sequence). CDR3 amino acids: CASATLGGPGQGTYSNQPRHF. CDR3 sequence (DNA): TGTGCCAGCGCCACATTGGGGGGACCGGGACAGGGGACCTATAGCAATCAGCCCCGGCATTTT.

V and J are TRBV27 and TRBJ1-2, with a weak D call TRBD1 (6 bases). Per the germline V gene, CDR1 is MNHEY and CDR2 is SMNVEV (reference sequence). Trimming left V 5 bases short and J 8 bases short, with 21 bases between. This CDR3 is built from 15 residues. The CDR3 coding sequence is TGTGCCAGCAGTCCCCAGGGGCAGGCCCAAGGGGGCTACACCTTC. Encoded protein: CASSPQGQAQGGYTF.

V is TRBV11-2 and J is TRBJ2-7; D might be TRBD1 (6 bases). The CDR3 loop spans 14 amino acids. The germline V gene encodes CDR1 SGHAT and CDR2 FQNNGV. V lost 4 bases and J lost 6, with 16 bases in between. CDR3 nucleotide sequence: TGTGCCAGCAGCTCCGGGACACTCAGCGCCGAGCAGTACTTC. Encoded protein: CASSSGTLSAEQYF.

The rearrangement links TRBV5-4 to TRBJ2-6; no clear D gene. This CDR3 is 16 amino acids long. V was pared by 4 bases and J by 0 bases, with 11 bases between. The germline V gene has CDR1 SGHNT and CDR2 YYREEE (reference sequence). The CDR3 reads CASSDARVSGANVLTF. Here the CDR3 DNA reads TGTGCCAGCAGCGATGCTAGGGTCTCTGGGGCCAACGTCCTGACTTTC. The variable domain in full, with the rest retrieved from reference TRBV5-4 and TRBJ2-6, is ETGVTQSPTHLIKTRGQQVTLRCSSQSGHNTVSWYQQALGQGPQFIFQYYREEENGRGNFPPRFSGLQFPNYSSELNVNALELDDSALYLCASSDARVSGANVLTFGAGSRLTVL.

This clonotype came up a few times. This sequence joins TRBV20-1 and TRBJ1-1; no clear D. Germline CDR1 and CDR2: DFQATT and SNEGSKA (reference sequence). This CDR3 comprises 16 residues. Between the trimmed V and J ends, which lost 2 bases and 0 bases, there was a span of 16 bases. Written as DNA, the CDR3 is TGCAGTGCTAGAAGAAGCAGGAGTTCTATGAACACTGAAGCTTTCTTT. It translates to CSARRSRSSMNTEAFF.

The chain employs TRBV2 and TRBJ2-5, with 8 nucleotides matching TRBD1. CDR1 and CDR2 (germline): SNHLY, FYNNEI. The CDR3 contains 12 residues. The junction had 3 bases not matched to a gene; V was cut back by 8 bases and J by 4 bases. CDR3 DNA sequence: TGTGCCAGCCAGGGGGCAGGAGAGACCCAGTACTTC. Translated, it gives CASQGAGETQYF.

The chain couples TRBV5-1 to TRBJ2-7, with D possibly matching TRBD1 (6 bases). The CDR3 totals 13 residues. V was trimmed by 4 bases and J by 1 base, leaving 9 bases between them. Per the germline V gene, CDR1 is SGHRS and CDR2 is YFSETQ. The CDR3 region is CASSGGQSYEQYF. The CDR3, as DNA: TGCGCCAGCAGCGGAGGACAGTCCTACGAGCAGTACTTC.

For this clonotype: It is unclear where the CDR3 begins or ends on the DNA, so no DNA is shown, and the CDR3 is as TCRdb lists it. The rearrangement uses TRBV28 and TRBJ2-2. CDR1 and CDR2 from the germline V gene are MDHEN and SYDVKM. The CDR3 length equals 12 residues, ends included. The CDR3 loop reads CASSFGAGELFF.

The rearrangement joins TRBV6-1 to TRBJ2-3, with TRBD2 identical over 9 bases. The CDR3 is 16 amino acids. The J segment lost 4 bases and the V segment lost 2 bases, leaving 7 bases of the junction unmatched. CDR1 is MNHNS and CDR2 is SASEGT in the germline V gene. CDR3 sequence (DNA): TGTGCCAGCAGTGAATGGAGCGGGAGGTGGGCAGATACGCAGTATTTT. Translating gives CASSEWSGRWADTQYF.

The chain employs TRBV11-3 and TRBJ2-1; D possibly corresponds to TRBD2 (6 bases). The CDR3 extends over 13 amino acids. The germline gives CDR1 SGHNT, CDR2 YENEEA. V lost 4 bases and J 6 bases, leaving 10 bases between the germline ends. The chain's CDR3 is CASSSGLFNEQFF. The CDR3 region has the DNA TGTGCCAGCAGCTCGGGACTTTTCAATGAGCAGTTCTTC.